These 4 T cell receptor beta chains came from one sample sequenced in a study of T cell responses to AZD1222 COVID-19 vaccine. The data were produced by immunoSEQ multiplex PCR, yet TCRdb's version contains in-frame clones alone and is incomplete. This table holds about 170,000 clones, about nine tenths found once. The sample in question was peripheral blood, obtained on day 0 of AZD1222 vaccination. These receptors were taken from an adult in good health.

The chain joins TRBV3-1 (or the pseudogene TRBV3-2) to TRBJ1-1; possible D gene TRBD1, 6 bases. The CDR3 is made up of 15 amino acids. V lost 8 bases and J lost 2, with 18 bases in between. Per germline, CDR1 LGHDT and CDR2 YNNKEL (reference sequence). The CDR3 DNA is TGTGCCAGCCGAAAATTAGGACAGCCAAACACTGAAGCTTTCTTT. It yields the protein CASRKLGQPNTEAFF.

The V call is TRBV6-1, the J call TRBJ1-5; no firm D call. The germline V gene encodes CDR1 MNHNS and CDR2 SASEGT. With 1 base removed from V and 0 bases from J, the gap between germline ends came to 10 bases. The CDR3 contains 16 residues. The CDR3 bases are TGTGCCAGCAGTGAAGTACAGTCTTATAGCAATCAGCCCCAGCATTTT. It yields the protein CASSEVQSYSNQPQHF.

This chain links TRBV7-8 with TRBJ1-1, with D unclear. The CDR3 totals 13 residues. The V and J ends lost 1 base and 8 bases respectively, with 11 bases between them. In germline, CDR1 is SGHVS, CDR2 FQNEAQ. CDR3 sequence reads: CASSLVLLTEAFF. CDR3 sequence (DNA): TGTGCCAGCAGCTTAGTTCTGCTTACCGAAGCTTTCTTT.

This clone was recorded only once. V usage is TRBV27 and J usage is TRBJ2-3; unclear D gene. Trimming shortened V by 1 base and J by 6 bases, and 2 bases separated the two germline ends. This CDR3 comprises 11 residues. Germline values: CDR1 MNHEY, CDR2 SMNVEV (reference sequence). CDR3 DNA: TGTGCCAGCAGTTTATTTGATACGCAGTATTTT. Its translation: CASSLFDTQYF.